Listed here are 23 T cell receptor beta chains from one sample, sequenced in a study of human T cells and chemical hapten exposure. Time point in this sample: pre-sensitization, week 0. Treatment denoted: therapeutic diphenylcyclopropenone sensitization with weekly scalp DPC. TCRdb redid the calling of the RACE reads with MiXCR, one entry per CDR3 protein. Of 85,000 to 100,000 distinct CDR3 sequences in the sample, about a tenth were seen once. This material consisted of whole blood, taken in connection with sensitization to the hapten diphenylcyclopropenone (DPC). All receptors derive from a woman aged 60 to 75 with alopecia areata. Some clones in this sample may be carry-over from other donors' samples.

In this sample, this clonotype turned up many times. V is TRBV20-1 and J is TRBJ1-2; D remains unclear. The CDR3 totals 12 residues. V lost 6 bases and J 4 bases, leaving 12 bases between the germline ends. From germline, CDR1 is DFQATT and CDR2 SNEGSKA (reference sequence). CDR3 coding DNA: TGCAGTGCCCCGAAGGCGAGCTATGGCTACACCTTC. This sequence encodes CSAPKASYGYTF.

The J gene is TRBJ1-1, the V gene TRBV20-1; D is uncertain. Trimming left V 6 bases short and J 6 bases short, with 11 bases between. Germline-derived CDR1 and CDR2 are DFQATT and SNEGSKA (reference sequence). This CDR3 spans 11 amino acids. CDR3 region: CSATKRPEAFF. CDR3 sequence (DNA): TGCAGTGCCACCAAGCGGCCTGAAGCTTTCTTT.

A note on this clonotype: Mismatch with germline at one junction end may stem from a read error. This rearrangement joins TRBV7-7 to TRBJ2-5; 8 bases are shared with TRBD2. The CDR3 length is 15 residues. Germline values: CDR1 SSHAT, CDR2 FNYEAQ (reference sequence). The CDR3 nucleotides read TGTGCTAGCAGCTTAGGCGGGACTAGAAGGGAGACCCAGTACTTC. It yields the protein CASSLGGTRRETQYF.

V and J are TRBV3-1 and TRBJ2-5, with no clear D. CDR3 size: 12 residues. Trimming removed 9 bases from V and 4 bases from J, with 12 bases in between. In germline, CDR1 is LGHDT, CDR2 YNNKEL (reference sequence). In DNA form, the CDR3 reads TGTGCCAGTAGGGCAGCTGGAGAGACCCAGTACTTC. Translated: CASRAAGETQYF.

This clonotype was seen only a few times. V is TRBV3-1 and J is TRBJ1-5, with a possible D match to TRBD1 (5 bases). The CDR3 spans 14 residues. Trimming removed 1 base at V and 7 bases at J, with 11 bases between. In germline, CDR1 is LGHDT, CDR2 YNNKEL (reference sequence). The CDR3 loop is CASSQGGWGQPQHF. The DNA of the CDR3 is TGTGCCAGCAGCCAAGGTGGTTGGGGGCAGCCCCAGCATTTT.

The chain recombines TRBV12-3 or TRBV12-4 with TRBJ2-2, with 7 nucleotides matching TRBD2. This CDR3 contains 15 residues. After removal of 8 bases from V and 6 bases from J, the junction contained 12 bases not matched to a gene. CDR3 coding DNA: TGTGCCAGCGCCAGTAGGACGGCGGGGGCCGGGGAGCTGTTTTTT. Protein sequence: CASASRTAGAGELFF.

This clonotype came up a few times. A junction end diverges from the germline sequence, so it may reflect a read error. The rearrangement links TRBV7-7 to TRBJ2-4; D call uncertain. Germline V gives CDR1 SSHAT, CDR2 FNYEAQ (reference sequence). This CDR3 is built from 14 residues. The CDR3, as DNA: TGTGCTAGCAGCTCCACTCTGGGCGCCGGCATTCAGTACTTC. This gives the protein CASSSTLGAGIQYF. The variable domain in full, with the rest retrieved from reference TRBV7-7 and TRBJ2-4, is GAGVSQSPRYKVTKRGQDVTLRCDPISSHATLYWYQQALGQGPEFLTYFNYEAQPDKSGLPSDRFSAERPEGSISTLTIQRTEQRDSAMYRCASSSTLGAGIQYFGAGTRLSVL.

This clonotype was seen at least ten times. The J gene is TRBJ2-3, the V gene TRBV12-3 or TRBV12-4, with D perhaps assigned TRBD1 or TRBD2 (5 bases each). V was trimmed by 5 bases and J by 6 bases, leaving 15 bases between them. CDR3 length: 14 amino acids. The CDR3 loop reads CASSPGPQQDTQYF. In DNA, the CDR3 is TGTGCCAGCAGTCCGGGGCCTCAGCAGGATACGCAGTATTTT.

This clonotype has at least ten counts. This sequence joins TRBV29-1 and TRBJ1-1, with 8 positions matching TRBD1. CDR1 and CDR2 (germline): SQVTM, ANQGSEA. The junction had 9 bases not matched to a gene; V was cut back by 5 bases and J by 4 bases. The CDR3 is 14 residues long. Written as DNA, the CDR3 is TGCAGCGTTTCCCCACAGGGGGGGAGCACTGAAGCTTTCTTT. It encodes CSVSPQGGSTEAFF.

This clonotype was seen repeatedly, ten times or more. Written as DNA, the CDR3 is TGTGCCAGCAGCACCCCGACAGACCCAAACACCATATATTTT. Amino acid sequence: CASSTPTDPNTIYF. The chain carries TRBV7-2 and TRBJ1-3; tentatively, D is TRBD1 (5 bases). This CDR3 contains 14 residues. Trimming left V 5 bases short and J 6 bases short, with 14 bases between. Germline V lookup: CDR1 SGHTA, CDR2 FQGNSA.

This clonotype has just a few counts. The rearrangement joins TRBV5-4 to TRBJ2-2; the D call may be TRBD1 or TRBD2 (6 bases each). CDR3 size: 16 residues. V was trimmed by 0 bases and J by 0 bases, leaving 9 bases between them. Germline CDR1 reads SGHNT; CDR2 reads YYREEE (reference sequence). CDR3 DNA sequence: TGTGCCAGCAGCTTGGGGAGGGGGACGAACACCGGGGAGCTGTTTTTT. This translates into CASSLGRGTNTGELFF.

Only one count was recorded for this clonotype. This chain joins TRBV18 and TRBJ1-1; D possibly corresponds to TRBD1 (6 bases). Germline lookup yields CDR1 KGHSH and CDR2 LQKENI. The V and J ends lost 6 bases and 2 bases respectively, with 10 bases between them. The CDR3 contains 13 residues. DNA of the CDR3: TGTGCCAGCTCTAAAGGGGGTAACACTGAAGCTTTCTTT. This codes for CASSKGGNTEAFF. The whole variable domain, remainder taken from reference TRBV18 and TRBJ1-1, is NAGVMQNPRHLVRRRGQEARLRCSPMKGHSHVYWYRQLPEEGLKFMVYLQKENIIDESGMPKERFSAEFPKEGPSILRIQQVVRGDSAAYFCASSKGGNTEAFFGQGTRLTVV.

This clonotype was recorded at least ten times. The chain couples TRBV12-5 to TRBJ1-5; D unclear. CDR1 is LGHNT and CDR2 is FRNRAP in the germline V gene. V was cut by 7 bases and J by 2 bases, with 12 bases left in between. This CDR3 spans 14 amino acids. The CDR3 loop is CASALGVGNQPQHF. The CDR3 nucleotides are TGTGCTAGTGCTCTGGGTGTAGGCAATCAGCCCCAGCATTTT.

The sample holds many counts of this clonotype. The chain uses TRBV2 and TRBJ2-3; tentative D call: TRBD1 (5 bases). The V gene's germline CDR1 is SNHLY and CDR2 FYNNEI. V was pared by 5 bases and J by 7 bases, with 10 bases between. This CDR3 comprises 12 residues. The CDR3 DNA reads TGTGCCAGCAGTCCCGACAGTCATACGCAGTATTTT. Its protein product is CASSPDSHTQYF. Looking up the rest from reference TRBV2 and TRBJ2-3 gives the full variable domain: EPEVTQTPSHQVTQMGQEVILRCVPISNHLYFYWYRQILGQKVEFLVSFYNNEISEKSEIFDDQFSVERPDGSNFTLKIRSTKLEDSAMYFCASSPDSHTQYFGPGTRLTVL.

This clonotype was detected ten times or more. The J gene is TRBJ1-5, the V gene TRBV5-1; D not certain. V was pared by 0 bases and J by 6 bases, with 13 bases between. CDR1 and CDR2 (germline): SGHRS, YFSETQ. CDR3 length: 15 amino acids. This CDR3 reads CASSLGSGVGQPQHF. The CDR3 coding sequence is TGCGCCAGCAGCTTGGGATCCGGGGTTGGTCAGCCCCAGCATTTT.

This clonotype was observed many times. The chain carries TRBV7-9 and TRBJ2-7; 10 positions agree with TRBD1. From germline, CDR1 is SEHNR and CDR2 FQNEAQ (reference sequence). The ends lost 5 bases at V and 0 bases at J; junction bases unmatched: 4. The CDR3 spans 15 residues. The CDR3 loop is CASSPRQGASYEQYF. The CDR3 nucleotides are TGTGCCAGCAGCCCGAGACAGGGGGCCTCCTACGAGCAGTACTTC.

This clonotype was picked up many times. This chain connects TRBV7-6 to TRBJ1-3; 8 bases map to TRBD1. CDR1 and CDR2 (germline): SGHVS, FNYEAQ. J was trimmed by 3 bases and V by 5 bases; bases with no gene match: 18. CDR3 length: 19 residues. In DNA, the CDR3 is TGTGCCAGCAGCAACAGCCTTAACACAGGGGGTCGAGGTGGAAACACCATATATTTT. Its protein is CASSNSLNTGGRGGNTIYF.

This chain links TRBV12-3 or TRBV12-4 with TRBJ1-3; D gene uncertain. The CDR3 sequence is 14 residues long. With 0 bases removed from V and 9 bases from J, the gap between germline ends came to 12 bases. The CDR3 coding sequence is TGTGCCAGCAGTTTAGCGTTGGGGTTCCGCACCATATATTTT. Protein: CASSLALGFRTIYF.

This clonotype occurred many times. V gene TRBV20-1 combines with J gene TRBJ2-7; TRBD1 matches at 7 bases. Germline CDR1 and CDR2: DFQATT and SNEGSKA (reference sequence). The CDR3 sequence is 13 residues long. V lost 6 bases to trimming and J lost 0 bases; unmatched junction nucleotides: 5. CDR3 bases: TGCAGTGCGAAGGACAGGAGCTCCTACGAGCAGTACTTC. It yields the protein CSAKDRSSYEQYF.

This clonotype was counted a few times. This chain uses TRBV7-2 with TRBJ2-1; 9 bases are shared with TRBD2. Germline values: CDR1 SGHTA, CDR2 FQGNSA. V lost 1 base and J lost 8; bases outside the gene matches: 12. This CDR3 comprises 17 residues. The CDR3 DNA is TGTGCCAGCAGCTTAGGGGCCCCCGGGACTAGCTCCGATGAGCAGTTCTTC. Translating it yields CASSLGAPGTSSDEQFF. The variable domain in full, with the rest retrieved from reference TRBV7-2 and TRBJ2-1, is GAGVSQSPSNKVTEKGKDVELRCDPISGHTALYWYRQSLGQGLEFLIYFQGNSAPDKSGLPSDRFSAERTGGSVSTLTIQRTQQEDSAVYLCASSLGAPGTSSDEQFFGPGTRLTVL.

V is TRBV27 and J is TRBJ2-3, with D maybe TRBD2 (6 bases). Trimming removed 2 bases at V and 5 bases at J, with 11 bases between. Germline CDR1 reads MNHEY; CDR2 reads SMNVEV (reference sequence). The CDR3 is 14 residues long. CDR3 bases: TGTGCCAGCAGTTTAGGGACTGCTCGAGATACGCAGTATTTT. Residues: CASSLGTARDTQYF.

This clonotype was seen at least ten times. The genes are TRBV25-1 and TRBJ1-2, with TRBD1 matching over 8 bases. Germline V gene lookup returns CDR1 MGHDK and CDR2 SYGVNS. The CDR3 length is 14 residues. The junction had 3 bases not matched to a gene; V was cut back by 2 bases and J by 4 bases. The CDR3 spells CASSEMDRAYGYTF. The DNA for the CDR3 is TGTGCCAGCAGTGAAATGGACAGGGCCTATGGCTACACCTTC.

This clonotype showed up just once. Here the CDR3 reads CASSQGQQYNSPLHF. Written as DNA, the CDR3 is TGTGCCAGCAGCCAGGGACAGCAATATAATTCACCCCTCCACTTT. This sequence joins TRBV3-1 and TRBJ1-6; 7 bases map to TRBD1. The V gene's germline CDR1 is LGHDT and CDR2 YNNKEL (reference sequence). J gave up 4 bases and V 3 bases, and 3 bases lay outside the gene matches. The CDR3 is 15 amino acids.